The sequence of this TCR beta chain was determined in a study of T cells after yellow fever vaccination. This clonotype was counted between two and nine times. The CDR3 totals 14 residues. Germline-derived CDR1 and CDR2 are MNHEY and SVGAGI. V lost 2 bases, J lost 5 bases, and 5 bases stayed unmatched. TCRdb re-called the 5' RACE reads through MiXCR, storing one row per CDR3 protein. The sample contains around 63,000 distinct CDR3 sequences, 6.5% to 9% of which appear only once. The genes are TRBV6-5 and TRBJ2-7; 8 nucleotides match TRBD2. The specimen comprised CD8+ T cells sorted from PBMCs, sampled 15 days after the yellow fever booster vaccination. The TCR sequence derives from a man aged 25 to 45 who received the YFV17D yellow fever vaccine. CDR3 sequence (DNA): TGTGCCAGCAGTTACAGGCGGGAGGTCCACGAGCAGTACTTC. Protein sequence: CASSYRREVHEQYF.